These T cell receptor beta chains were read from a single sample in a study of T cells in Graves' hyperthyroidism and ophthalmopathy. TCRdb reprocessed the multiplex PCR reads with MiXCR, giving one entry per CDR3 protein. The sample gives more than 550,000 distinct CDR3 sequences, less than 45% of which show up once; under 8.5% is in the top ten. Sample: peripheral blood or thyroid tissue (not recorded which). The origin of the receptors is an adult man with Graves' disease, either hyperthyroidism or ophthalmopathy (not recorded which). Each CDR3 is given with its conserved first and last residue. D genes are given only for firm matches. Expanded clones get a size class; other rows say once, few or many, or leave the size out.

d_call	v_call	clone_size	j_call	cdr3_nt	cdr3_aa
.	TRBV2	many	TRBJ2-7	TGTGCCAGCAGTGACGGCAGGGCCTACGAGCAGTACTTC	CASSDGRAYEQYF
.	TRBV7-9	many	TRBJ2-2	TGTGCCAGCAGCTTAGCCATAGAGGGGCTGTTTTTT	CASSLAIEGLFF
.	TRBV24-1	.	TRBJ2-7	TGTGCCACCAGTGGCATGGGCATCGACGAGCAGTACTTC	CATSGMGIDEQYF
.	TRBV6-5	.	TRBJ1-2	TGTGCCAGCAAAACAGGGTCGGGAGGCTACACCTTC	CASKTGSGGYTF
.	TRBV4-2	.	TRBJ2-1	TGTGCCAGCAGCCAAGAAAGATTCAATGAGCAGTTCTTC	CASSQERFNEQFF
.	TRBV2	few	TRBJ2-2	TGTGCCAGCCGCTTGGAAGGGGGTAACACCGGGGAGCTGTTTTTT	CASRLEGGNTGELFF
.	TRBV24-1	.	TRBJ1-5	TGTGCCACCAGTGGAACGACAGGCCCAGATCAGCCCCAGCATTTT	CATSGTTGPDQPQHF
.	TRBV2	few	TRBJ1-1	TGTGCCAGCAGCTTAGCTTCGGGCAGACTGAACACTGAAGCTTTCTTT	CASSLASGRLNTEAFF
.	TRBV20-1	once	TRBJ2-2	TGCAGTGCTAGAGTCGGGACTGCCGCCACCGGGGAGCTGTTTTTT	CSARVGTAATGELFF
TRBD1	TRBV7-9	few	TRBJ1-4	TGTGCCAGCAGCCCCTGGGGCGGGACAGGGTTTGAAAAACTGTTTTTT	CASSPWGGTGFEKLFF
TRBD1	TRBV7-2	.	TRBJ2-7	TGTGCCAGCAGCTTGGACAGGGCCCTCGAGCAGTACTTC	CASSLDRALEQYF
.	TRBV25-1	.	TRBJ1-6	TGTGCCAGCGGTACAGGGAGCTCCTATAATTCACCCCTCCACTTT	CASGTGSSYNSPLHF
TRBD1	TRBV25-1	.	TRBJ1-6	TGTGCCAGCAGTGAATTGTGGGACAGGACAAATTCACCCCTCCACTTT	CASSELWDRTNSPLHF
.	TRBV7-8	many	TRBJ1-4	TGTGCCAGCAGCTCATCTAGGGGAAAACTGTTTTTT	CASSSSRGKLFF
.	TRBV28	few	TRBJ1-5	TGTGCCAGCAGTTCATATCGCGATCAGCCCCAGCATTTT	CASSSYRDQPQHF
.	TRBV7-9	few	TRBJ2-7	TGTGCCAGCAGCTTAGATTCCGTACTCCCCGAGCAGTACTTC	CASSLDSVLPEQYF
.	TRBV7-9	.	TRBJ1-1	TGTGCCAGCAGCTTGATTAACTTTGGAGAGAACACTGAAGCTTTCTTT	CASSLINFGENTEAFF
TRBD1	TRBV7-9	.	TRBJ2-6	TGTGCCAGCAGGTCCGGGACAGGGGACTCTGGGGCCAACGTCCTGACTTTC	CASRSGTGDSGANVLTF
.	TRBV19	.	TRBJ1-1	TGTGCCAGTAGTATAGTTGCGGCGAACACTGAAGCTTTCTTT	CASSIVAANTEAFF
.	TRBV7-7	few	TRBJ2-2	TGTGCTAGCAGCTTAGATCTGGGTTCGAACACCGGGGAGCTGTTTTTT	CASSLDLGSNTGELFF
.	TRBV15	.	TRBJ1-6	TGTGCCACCAGCAGGGCCTATAATTCACCCCTCCACTTT	CATSRAYNSPLHF
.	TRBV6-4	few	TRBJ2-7	TGTGCCAGCAGTTTCCCTTACAGCGAGAACCAGGGGCAATACGAGCAGTACTTC	CASSFPYSENQGQYEQYF
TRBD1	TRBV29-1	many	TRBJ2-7	TGCAGCGGGAGCGGGACAGGGGCCTTCGAGCAGTACTTC	CSGSGTGAFEQYF
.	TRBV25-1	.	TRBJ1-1	TGTGCCAGCAGTGAATCTACAGGGAGATACCTGAACACTGAAGCTTTCTTT	CASSESTGRYLNTEAFF
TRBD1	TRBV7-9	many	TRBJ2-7	TGTGCCAGCAGCTCCGGGACAGGGGACTACGAGCAGTACTTC	CASSSGTGDYEQYF
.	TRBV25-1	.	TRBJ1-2	TGTGCCTGGAGTGTACCGGCAGCCCCTTATGGCTACACCTTC	CAWSVPAAPYGYTF
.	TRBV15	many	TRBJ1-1	TGTGCCACCAGCAGGGTCATGACAGGAAACACTGAAGCTTTCTTT	CATSRVMTGNTEAFF
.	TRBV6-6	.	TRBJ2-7	TGTGCCAGCAACAAGGGACAAGCTTCCACGAGCTCCTACGAGCAGTACTTC	CASNKGQASTSSYEQYF
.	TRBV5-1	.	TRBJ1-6	TGCGCCAGCAGCTGGGACCGGGACATCAATTCACCCCTCCACTTT	CASSWDRDINSPLHF
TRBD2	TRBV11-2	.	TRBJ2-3	TGTGCCAGCAGCTTAGTAGTGGCGGGAGCTGATACGCAGTATTTT	CASSLVVAGADTQYF
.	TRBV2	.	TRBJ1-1	TGTGCCAGCAGTGAAGGAGACACCTACACTGAAGCTTTCTTT	CASSEGDTYTEAFF
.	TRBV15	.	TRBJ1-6	TGTGCCACCAGCAGCTTGGACCCAAATTCACCCCTCCACTTT	CATSSLDPNSPLHF
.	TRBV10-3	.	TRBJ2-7	TGTGCCATCACTGTGGACTCCTACGAGCAGTACTTC	CAITVDSYEQYF
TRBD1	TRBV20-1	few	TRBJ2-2	TGCAGTGCTTCGGACGGGACAGGGAGCACCGGGGAGCTGTTTTTT	CSASDGTGSTGELFF
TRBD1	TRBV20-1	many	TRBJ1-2	TGCAGTGCTAGAGTCGGGACAGGGGGCAGCTATGGCTACACCTTC	CSARVGTGGSYGYTF
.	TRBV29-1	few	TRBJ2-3	TGCAGCGTTGTGGGGGGGCCTACAGATACGCAGTATTTT	CSVVGGPTDTQYF
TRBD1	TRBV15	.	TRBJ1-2	TGTGCCACCAGCGCCGACAGGGATGGCTACACCTTC	CATSADRDGYTF
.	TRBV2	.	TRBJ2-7	TGTGCCAGCAGTTTATCGCGGGTGGGCTACTACGAGCAGTACTTC	CASSLSRVGYYEQYF
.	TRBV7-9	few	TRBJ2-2	TGTGCCAGCAGCTTAGACAGGGTTGCCGGGGAGCTGTTTTTT	CASSLDRVAGELFF
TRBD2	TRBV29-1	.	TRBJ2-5	TGCAGCGTTGCGCCGGGGGGGGAGACCCAGTACTTC	CSVAPGGETQYF
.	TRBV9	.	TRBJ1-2	TGTGCCAGCAGTTCTCCCCGGACAAGATATGGCTACACCTTC	CASSSPRTRYGYTF
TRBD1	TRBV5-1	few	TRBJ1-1	TGCGCCAGCAGCTGGGGGACAGGGGGATTCACTGAAGCTTTCTTT	CASSWGTGGFTEAFF
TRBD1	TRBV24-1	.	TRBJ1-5	TGTGCCACCAACTCGCTTCGATTCGACAGGGGGCTGGACCATAGCAATCAGCCCCAGCATTTT	CATNSLRFDRGLDHSNQPQHF
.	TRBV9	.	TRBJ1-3	TGTGCCAGCAGCGTAGATACGGACCCGACCATCTATTTT	CASSVDTDPTIYF
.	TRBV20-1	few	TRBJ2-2	TGCAGTGCTAGAGACGGGGCGGCCACCGGGGAGCTGTTTTTT	CSARDGAATGELFF
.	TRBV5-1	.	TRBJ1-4	TGCGCCAGCAGTGAGGAAGCAACTAATGAAAAACTGTTTTTT	CASSEEATNEKLFF
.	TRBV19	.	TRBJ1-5	TGTGCCAGTGGGACAAATAGCAATCAGCCCCAGCATTTT	CASGTNSNQPQHF
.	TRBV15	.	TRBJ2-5	TGTGCCACCAGCAGAGATAGACAGCTCATGGAGACCCAGTACTTC	CATSRDRQLMETQYF
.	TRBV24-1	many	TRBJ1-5	TGTGCCACCAGTGACGCCAATCAGCCCCAGCATTTT	CATSDANQPQHF
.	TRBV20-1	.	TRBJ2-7	TGCAGTGCTGGGGATTACGAGCAGTACTTC	CSAGDYEQYF
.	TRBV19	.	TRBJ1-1	TGTGCCAGTAGTATAGAAGGGGCTTACACTGAAGCTTTCTTT	CASSIEGAYTEAFF
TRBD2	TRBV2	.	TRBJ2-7	TGTGCCAGCGGAATTCAGGGACTAGCGGGATACTACGAGCAGTACTTC	CASGIQGLAGYYEQYF
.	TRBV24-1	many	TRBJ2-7	TGTGCCACCAGTGGCAATTCCTACGAGCAGTACTTC	CATSGNSYEQYF
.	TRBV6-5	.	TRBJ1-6	TGTGCCAGCAGTTTAGTAGGGGGAGGTTATAATTCACCCCTCCACTTT	CASSLVGGGYNSPLHF
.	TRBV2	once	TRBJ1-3	TGTGCCAGCACCCCGCGTTCCAACACCATATATTTT	CASTPRSNTIYF